These T cell receptor beta chains were read from a single sample in a study of early stage breast cancer tumors. Here immunoSEQ multiplex PCR was the method, and the copy in TCRdb shows in-frame clones only, minus some. The table lists around 53,000 clones, just over 90% of them singletons. The sequenced sample consisted of blood. These receptors were collected from a person aged 70 to 85 with breast cancer. CDR3s include the opening cysteine and the closing phenylalanine or tryptophan. A D gene is named only where the DNA matches it firmly. The size of a clone is reported for some rows only, either as once, few or many, or as a class for expanded clones.

-	TRBV6-7	-	TRBJ1-2	TGTGCCAGCAGTTGCGCGGGGCTACCGGCCGGCTACACCTTC	CASSCAGLPAGYTF
few	TRBV27	-	TRBJ1-2	TGTGCCAGCAGTTTAAAATGGGGCGCAGTATATGGCTACACCTTC	CASSLKWGAVYGYTF
-	TRBV2	-	TRBJ1-2	TGTGCCAGCATGGCGGGGAAAGGCTACACCTTC	CASMAGKGYTF
-	TRBV10-1	TRBD2	TRBJ2-5	TGCGCCAGCAGCGATAGCGGGAAAGGGACCCAGTACTTC	CASSDSGKGTQYF
-	TRBV29-1	-	TRBJ1-2	TGCAGCGTTGGGGGACAAGGAGGCTACACCTTC	CSVGGQGGYTF
-	TRBV19	-	TRBJ2-1	TGTGCCAGTAGTATCAGACAGGCGTACAATGAGCAGTTCTTC	CASSIRQAYNEQFF
-	TRBV15	TRBD2	TRBJ2-7	TGTGCCACCAGCAGGGGTCATAGCGGGGGAACTCCTAACGAGCAGTACTTC	CATSRGHSGGTPNEQYF
-	TRBV4-1	-	TRBJ2-7	TGCGCCAGCAGCCAAGAGGGCCAGTCTCAATCCCTCTACGAGCAGTACTTC	CASSQEGQSQSLYEQYF
-	TRBV5-1	-	TRBJ1-4	TGCGCCAGCAGCTTATCAACAACTAATGAAAAACTGTTTTTT	CASSLSTTNEKLFF
-	TRBV5-1	TRBD1	TRBJ2-3	TGCGCCAGCAGCTCGATGCAGGGGGCAACAGATACGCAGTATTTT	CASSSMQGATDTQYF
-	TRBV6-1	-	TRBJ2-7	TGTGCCAGCAGTGACCCAGGGGACCCGGAGTACGAGCAGTACTTC	CASSDPGDPEYEQYF
-	TRBV30	-	TRBJ1-2	TGTGCCTGGAGGGGAGGTCCTGGAGGCTACACCTTC	CAWRGGPGGYTF
-	TRBV6-5	-	TRBJ1-3	TGTGCCAGCAGTGTGCGGACTGGAAACACCATATATTTT	CASSVRTGNTIYF
-	TRBV4-3	TRBD2	TRBJ2-5	TGCGCCAGCAGCCAAAATGGGGGGGTCGGGGAGACCCAGTACTTC	CASSQNGGVGETQYF
-	TRBV5-1	-	TRBJ1-4	TGCGCCAGCAGGACGACCGGGACTGACAATGAAAAACTGTTTTTT	CASRTTGTDNEKLFF
-	TRBV6-5	TRBD2	TRBJ2-3	TGTGCCAGCAGTGCGGGACTAGGGAATTATGATACGCAGTATTTT	CASSAGLGNYDTQYF
-	TRBV9	TRBD1	TRBJ1-2	TGTGCCAGCAGCGTAGTTGGACAGGGGGCTGGCTACACCTTC	CASSVVGQGAGYTF
-	TRBV5-6	TRBD1	TRBJ1-1	TGTGCCAGCAGCCTGGACAGGGCGACTGAAGCTTTCTTT	CASSLDRATEAFF
-	TRBV11-2	TRBD1	TRBJ1-2	TGTGCCAGCAGCTTAGAGGCACAGGGGTTACTTCTCTATGGCTACACCTTC	CASSLEAQGLLLYGYTF
once	TRBV18	-	TRBJ2-7	TGTGCCAGCTCACCACCGTCAGAACCTTACGAGCAGTACTTC	CASSPPSEPYEQYF
-	TRBV5-1	TRBD2	TRBJ2-2	TGCGCCAGCAGCTTGAGCGGGAGCCACACCGGGGAGCTGTTTTTT	CASSLSGSHTGELFF
-	TRBV5-1	-	TRBJ1-6	TGCGCCAGCAGTCCCGGCCCCGGGGATAATTCACCCCTCCACTTT	CASSPGPGDNSPLHF
-	TRBV13	TRBD1	TRBJ1-3	TGTGCCAGCAGGTCCACAGGGGCTGGAAACACCATATATTTT	CASRSTGAGNTIYF
-	TRBV7-8	-	TRBJ1-1	TGTGCCAGCAGTCTAGCTGTGGTACATGAAGCGGCTTTCTTT	CASSLAVVHEAAFF
-	TRBV7-9	TRBD1	TRBJ1-6	TGTGCCAGCAGCCCCCAGGGGGCAGATAATTCACCCCTCCACTTT	CASSPQGADNSPLHF
-	TRBV29-1	TRBD1	TRBJ2-1	TGCAGCGTTTCCCGGGACAGGGCCAGTGAGCAGTTCTTC	CSVSRDRASEQFF
-	TRBV13	TRBD2	TRBJ2-5	TGTGCCAGCAGCCCCGGTAGCGGGGGGGCGGCAGAACAAGAGACCCAGTACTTC	CASSPGSGGAAEQETQYF
-	TRBV18	TRBD1	TRBJ1-1	TGTGCCAGCTCACCTCGGGCGGGACAGGTCGCCGGAGACACTGAAGCTTTCTTT	CASSPRAGQVAGDTEAFF
-	TRBV7-9	-	TRBJ2-5	TGTGCCAGCAGCGACAGAAACCAAGAGACCCAGTACTTC	CASSDRNQETQYF
-	TRBV7-6	-	TRBJ2-1	TGTGCCAGCAGCTTACGGCGGGGTTATGGGAATGAGCAGTTCTTC	CASSLRRGYGNEQFF
-	TRBV19	TRBD2	TRBJ2-2	TGTGCCAGTAGTAGGCTAACTAGCGGCCGTACCGGGGAGCTGTTTTTT	CASSRLTSGRTGELFF
-	TRBV21-1	-	TRBJ1-2	TGTGCCAGCAGCAAAGAGAAGGGGCCGCCTAAGGGCTATGGCTACACCTTC	CASSKEKGPPKGYGYTF
-	TRBV6-1	TRBD2	TRBJ2-3	TGTGCCAGCAGTGGGAGGACTAGCGGGAGGTCAGATACGCAGTATTTT	CASSGRTSGRSDTQYF
-	TRBV2	-	TRBJ1-4	TGTGCCATCTCGGACAGTAATGAAAAACTGTTTTTT	CAISDSNEKLFF
once	TRBV7-2	-	TRBJ2-3	TGTGCCAGCAGCGTAGCGTACAGTTCAGATACGCAGTATTTT	CASSVAYSSDTQYF
-	TRBV7-8	TRBD1	TRBJ2-7	TGTGCCAGCAGCACAAACCGGGACAGCTCCTACGAGCAGTACTTC	CASSTNRDSSYEQYF
-	TRBV12-5	TRBD1	TRBJ1-1	TGTGCTAGTGGTTTGGTCACGGGACAGGGGTTTATCACTGAAGCTTTCTTT	CASGLVTGQGFITEAFF
-	TRBV6-5	TRBD1	TRBJ2-5	TGTGTCACGAGGACAGGGGGGGAGACCCAGTACTTC	CVTRTGGETQYF
once	TRBV4-3	TRBD2	TRBJ2-1	TGCGCCAGCAGCCAAGGGGCCGGGACTAGCGGGGGGGCGCTCGATGAGCAGTTCTTC	CASSQGAGTSGGALDEQFF
-	TRBV2	TRBD1	TRBJ2-4	TGTGCCAGCGGAACCGGGACAGCCTCAAACATTCAGTACTTC	CASGTGTASNIQYF
once	TRBV18	TRBD1	TRBJ1-2	TGTGCCAGCTCACCGCGACAGGGGGAGATTTTCGGAGGCTACACCTTC	CASSPRQGEIFGGYTF
-	TRBV30	TRBD1	TRBJ1-5	TGTGCCTGGAGTCCACAGGGGACCAATCAGCCCCAGCATTTT	CAWSPQGTNQPQHF
-	TRBV5-1	TRBD1	TRBJ1-1	TGCGCCAGCAGCCTTTCAGGACAGGGAGGGACTGAAGCTTTCTTT	CASSLSGQGGTEAFF
-	TRBV10-3	TRBD2	TRBJ2-7	TGTGCCATCAGTGAGTACACTAGCGGCTCCTACGAGCAGTACTTC	CAISEYTSGSYEQYF
-	TRBV28	TRBD1	TRBJ1-6	TGTGCCAGCAGCTCCGGCGGGACAGGGGAATCACCCCTCCACTTT	CASSSGGTGESPLHF
-	TRBV28	TRBD2	TRBJ2-3	TGTGCCAGCAGTTTGCCTCTGACTAGCGGTAGCACAGATACGCAGTATTTT	CASSLPLTSGSTDTQYF
-	TRBV7-3	-	TRBJ2-1	TGTGCCAGCAGCTTAGCAAGCGGTCTTTACAATGAGCAGTTCTTC	CASSLASGLYNEQFF
few	TRBV9	-	TRBJ2-2	TGTGCCAGCAGCGTAGACATATTGGCAGGGGAGCTGTTTTTT	CASSVDILAGELFF
-	TRBV28	-	TRBJ1-5	TGTGCCAGCATCCCAGGGGGCAATCAGCCCCAGCATTTT	CASIPGGNQPQHF
-	TRBV15	TRBD1	TRBJ1-2	TGTGCCACCAGCAGAGCGACAGGGTTCTATGGCTACACCTTC	CATSRATGFYGYTF
-	TRBV5-1	-	TRBJ2-7	TGCGCCAGCAGCCCTGGACGGGAAACTTACGAGCAGTACTTC	CASSPGRETYEQYF
-	TRBV5-6	TRBD1	TRBJ2-3	TGTGCCAGCAGCCGAAAGGGGGCTACAGATACGCAGTATTTT	CASSRKGATDTQYF